This TCR beta chain was captured in a study of regulatory T cells in long-lasting Graves disease. Points from the study as a whole: Few sampled subjects may have lowered accuracy.

To make TCR beta libraries, researchers used iRepertoire HTBI primers and Arm-PCR of CDR3 regions. TCRdb re-called the multiplex PCR reads through MiXCR, storing one row per CDR3 protein. This sample has about 310,000 distinct CDR3 sequences, with around a fifth found just once. The CDR3 covers 14 residues. Germline loops: CDR1 SGHKS, CDR2 YYEKEE (reference sequence). Trimming left V 2 bases short and J 8 bases short, with 13 bases between. For this clonotype: Its antigen is still unknown.

Time point here: persistent/refractory GD, antithyroid drugs over 5 years with positive TRAb. The authors made the TCR library using RNA they extracted from PBMCs. Patient provenance is recorded as an endocrinology department in Xi'an, China. The sequenced sample was peripheral blood mononuclear cells (PBMCs), obtained when the disease was refractory, from a patient treated with antithyroid drugs. This clonotype originated in a female donor with Graves disease. The V call is TRBV5-5, the J call TRBJ1-4; TRBD1 might be the D (5 bases). Here the CDR3 reads CASSFGQGNEKLFF. In DNA, the CDR3 is TGTGCCAGCAGCTTCGGGCAGGGCAACGAAAAACTGTTTTTT.